One sample yielded the 29 T cell receptor beta chains listed below, sequenced in a study of T cell responses to AZD1222 COVID-19 vaccine. Assay used: immunoSEQ multiplex PCR; TCRdb lists only in-frame clones, some missing. The sample shows approximately 150,000 clones, roughly 90% of them seen only once. This specimen consisted of peripheral blood, obtained 28 days after the second AZD1222 dose. The receptors were gathered from an adult who received the AZD1222 COVID-19 vaccine.

The chain has TRBV9 and TRBJ2-1; the D gene is possibly TRBD2 (5 bases). V was trimmed by 3 bases and J by 1 base, leaving 17 bases between them. This CDR3 is 17 amino acids long. Per germline, CDR1 SGDLS and CDR2 YYNGEE. For the CDR3, the DNA is TGTGCCAGCAGCGGTAGCATGAGCGGTCCTTCCTACAATGAGCAGTTCTTC. It codes for CASSGSMSGPSYNEQFF.

The chain carries TRBV11-1 and TRBJ2-7; D gene uncertain. The CDR3 extends over 15 amino acids. The V and J ends lost 3 bases and 0 bases respectively, with 12 bases between them. In germline, CDR1 is SGHAT, CDR2 FQDESV (reference sequence). The CDR3 DNA reads TGTGCCAGCAGCTTGAGACGGCTCAGCTCCTACGAGCAGTACTTC. Amino acid sequence: CASSLRRLSSYEQYF.

The chain carries TRBV27 and TRBJ1-5; 7 nucleotides agree with TRBD1. The CDR3 is made up of 13 amino acids. Germline CDR1 and CDR2: MNHEY and SMNVEV (reference sequence). V shed 6 bases and J 4 bases; nucleotides not matched to a gene: 3. This chain's CDR3 is CASSDRVNQPQHF. The CDR3 region has the DNA TGTGCCAGCAGCGACAGGGTGAATCAGCCCCAGCATTTT.

The chain carries TRBV5-1 and TRBJ2-2; D is unresolved. The CDR3 runs 13 residues. V dropped 0 bases and J dropped 7 bases, with 7 bases sitting between them. The germline V gene has CDR1 SGHRS and CDR2 YFSETQ. This CDR3 reads CASSLAEGGELFF. DNA of the CDR3: TGCGCCAGCAGCTTGGCGGAAGGCGGGGAGCTGTTTTTT.

The rearrangement joins TRBV19 to TRBJ2-7, with a possible D match to TRBD1 (6 bases). The ends were cut back, 4 bases at V and 3 bases at J, with 19 bases in the middle. The germline gives CDR1 LNHDA, CDR2 SQIVND (reference sequence). This CDR3 is built from 16 residues. This CDR3 reads CASSKLFADSGYEQYF. The CDR3, as DNA: TGTGCCAGTAGTAAATTGTTTGCGGACAGTGGCTACGAGCAGTACTTC.

The chain is built from TRBV10-2 and TRBJ2-7, with TRBD2 matching over 7 bases. Trimming took 3 bases from V and 6 from J; bases not matched to a gene: 11. This CDR3 is 15 amino acids long. The germline CDR1 and CDR2 sequences are WSHSY and SAAADI. CDR3 sequence reads: CASSDRRGRRGEQYF. The CDR3 DNA is TGCGCCAGCAGTGATCGTCGCGGGAGAAGGGGCGAGCAGTACTTC.

The genes are TRBV18 and TRBJ2-1, with 9 bases fitting TRBD1. The CDR3 totals 16 residues. Germline V gene data show CDR1 as KGHSH and CDR2 as LQKENI. Trimming removed 3 bases from V and 6 bases from J; junction bases left unmatched: 9. The CDR3 DNA sequence: TGTGCCAGCTCACCGCCCGGGACAGGGTCTAGCAATGAGCAGTTCTTC. This translates into CASSPPGTGSSNEQFF.

The V and J genes are TRBV15 and TRBJ2-7; a possible D gene is TRBD2 (5 bases). The ends were cut back, 4 bases at V and 2 bases at J, with 21 bases in the middle. Germline CDR1 LNHNV, CDR2 YYDKDF (reference sequence). CDR3 length: 17 residues. CDR3 loop: CATSKEVGKLRPYEQYF. The CDR3 region has the DNA TGTGCCACCAGCAAAGAAGTCGGGAAGTTAAGACCCTACGAGCAGTACTTC.

The chain links TRBV11-2 to TRBJ2-7; no clear D. The CDR3 extends over 14 amino acids. From germline, CDR1 is SGHAT and CDR2 FQNNGV. V lost 1 base and J 2 bases, leaving 9 bases between the germline ends. CDR3 region: CASSLAGVTYEQYF. The CDR3 DNA is TGTGCCAGCAGCTTAGCTGGGGTTACCTACGAGCAGTACTTC.

This rearrangement joins TRBV10-3 to TRBJ1-1; no clear D. Trimming removed 6 bases at V and 5 bases at J, with 10 bases between. The CDR3 contains 12 residues. The V gene's germline CDR1 is ENHRY and CDR2 SYGVKD. CDR3 DNA sequence: TGTGCCATCAGAGGAGGGAGGACTGAAGCTTTCTTT. This translates into CAIRGGRTEAFF.

Here the CDR3 DNA reads TGCGCCAGCAGCACCTGGGACAGCCAAGAGACCCAGTACTTC. Translation: CASSTWDSQETQYF. The V and J genes are TRBV5-1 and TRBJ2-5; 7 nucleotides line up with TRBD1. The trim removed 4 bases at V and 1 base at J, leaving 4 bases unmatched. The CDR3 is 14 residues long. Germline V gene lookup returns CDR1 SGHRS and CDR2 YFSETQ.

The chain links TRBV27 to TRBJ2-1; 12 nucleotides match TRBD2. From germline, CDR1 is MNHEY and CDR2 SMNVEV (reference sequence). V was pared by 7 bases and J by 4 bases, with 5 bases of the junction left unmatched. There are 15 residues in the CDR3. In DNA form, the CDR3 reads TGTGCCAGCAAAGGGCTAGCGGGAGGGTACAATGAGCAGTTCTTC. It yields the protein CASKGLAGGYNEQFF.

The chain is built from TRBV7-9 and TRBJ1-5, with a possible D match to TRBD1 (5 bases). The CDR3 is made up of 15 amino acids. Looked up from germline, CDR1 is SEHNR and CDR2 is FQNEAQ (reference sequence). V lost 5 bases to trimming and J lost 0 bases, with 11 bases between them. The CDR3 DNA reads as TGTGCCAGCAGCGCTCGGGGGGATAGCAATCAGCCCCAGCATTTT. As protein: CASSARGDSNQPQHF.

This clone was seen only once. The genes are TRBV4-3 and TRBJ2-7; D is undetermined. CDR1 is LGHNA, CDR2 YSLEER, per germline. Trimming removed 0 bases at V and 7 bases at J, with 10 bases between. The CDR3 extends over 13 amino acids. In DNA, the CDR3 is TGCGCCAGCAGCCAAGATGACGAGAGGGAGCAGTACTTC. It specifies CASSQDDEREQYF.

The CDR3 coding sequence is TGTGCTAGTGGTTTCTTTTCCCGGGGACAGAACAACTATGGCTACACCTTC. It is translated as CASGFFSRGQNNYGYTF. The chain is built from TRBV12-5 and TRBJ1-2, with 7 bases fitting TRBD1. This CDR3 region has 17 residues. Germline CDR1 and CDR2: LGHNT and FRNRAP. V was clipped by 3 bases and J by 2 bases; unmatched bases: 12.

The V call is TRBV6-1, the J call TRBJ2-4; TRBD2 agrees at 7 bases. Germline V gene data show CDR1 as MNHNS and CDR2 as SASEGT. Germline trimming cut 0 bases from V and 0 bases from J; bases unmatched to any gene: 5. This CDR3 has 17 residues. As DNA, the CDR3 is TGTGCCAGCAGTGAAGCGGGAGGGTCTCTAGCCAAAAACATTCAGTACTTC. Translation: CASSEAGGSLAKNIQYF.

The genes are TRBV6-5 and TRBJ2-7, with D unclear. The CDR3 is 12 amino acids. Germline V gene lookup returns CDR1 MNHEY and CDR2 SVGAGI. The V gene lost 6 bases and the J gene lost 2 bases, with 8 bases spanning the gap. CDR3 bases: TGTGCCAGCAGCCGAAGAACCTACGAGCAGTACTTC. It is translated as CASSRRTYEQYF.

The rearrangement links TRBV10-2 to TRBJ1-5; TRBD1 matches at 9 bases. Germline CDR1 reads WSHSY; CDR2 reads SAAADI. The CDR3 sequence is 14 residues long. Losses at the gene ends were 4 bases for V and 4 bases for J; bases not matched to a gene: 2. CDR3 DNA: TGCGCCAGCAGTGGTGGACAGGGGAATCAGCCCCAGCATTTT. Amino acids: CASSGGQGNQPQHF.

The chain recombines TRBV6-1 with TRBJ2-7; 14 bases agree with TRBD2. V shed 4 bases and J 2 bases; nucleotides not matched to a gene: 7. CDR1 is MNHNS, CDR2 SASEGT, per germline. The CDR3 is 17 amino acids. CDR3 region: CASSGTSGRLIPYEQYF. The CDR3 DNA sequence: TGTGCCAGCAGTGGGACTAGCGGGAGGTTAATACCCTACGAGCAGTACTTC.

The chain has TRBV9 and TRBJ2-1; 8 bases agree with TRBD1. CDR1 is SGDLS and CDR2 is YYNGEE in the germline V gene. The CDR3 length is 16 residues. Germline trimming cut 0 bases from V and 2 bases from J; bases unmatched to any gene: 4. CDR3 in DNA: TGTGCCAGCAGCGTAGTAGGACAGGGTGCCTACAATGAGCAGTTCTTC. Translating gives CASSVVGQGAYNEQFF.

V usage is TRBV19 and J usage is TRBJ2-2, with TRBD1 matching 7 bases. J gave up 5 bases and V 5 bases, and 5 bases lay outside the gene matches. Germline-derived CDR1 and CDR2 are LNHDA and SQIVND (reference sequence). The CDR3 loop spans 14 amino acids. The CDR3 is CASSVSGGTGELFF. In DNA form, the CDR3 reads TGTGCCAGTAGTGTCTCAGGGGGAACCGGGGAGCTGTTTTTT.

This sequence joins TRBV7-6 and TRBJ2-3, with D maybe TRBD1 (6 bases). CDR3 length: 16 residues. Germline CDR1 SGHVS, CDR2 FNYEAQ. The V gene lost 5 bases and the J gene lost 0 bases, with 15 bases spanning the gap. The CDR3 is CASSPIQGPSTDTQYF. Here the CDR3 DNA reads TGTGCCAGCAGCCCCATACAGGGTCCTAGCACAGATACGCAGTATTTT.

This clone has only one observation. This chain connects TRBV15 to TRBJ1-5; a possible D gene is TRBD1 (5 bases). CDR3 length equals 17 residues. V was cut by 0 bases and J by 5 bases, with 17 bases left in between. Germline lookup yields CDR1 LNHNV and CDR2 YYDKDF (reference sequence). This CDR3 reads CATSRDRRGSSYQPQHF. The CDR3, as DNA: TGTGCCACCAGCAGAGATCGAAGGGGCAGCTCTTATCAGCCCCAGCATTTT.

CDR3 loop: CASSLVQGNTEAFF. As DNA, the CDR3 is TGTGCCAGCAGCTTGGTCCAGGGGAACACTGAAGCTTTCTTT. This sequence joins TRBV5-4 and TRBJ1-1; possibly TRBD1 for D (5 bases). The CDR3 spans 14 residues. Trimming took off 0 bases at V and 1 base at J, with 7 bases between the two ends. Germline CDR1 and CDR2: SGHNT and YYREEE (reference sequence).

V gene TRBV5-4 combines with J gene TRBJ1-4, with a possible D match to TRBD1 (5 bases). This CDR3 region has 14 residues. V lost 0 bases to trimming and J lost 5 bases, with 8 bases between them. Looked up from germline, CDR1 is SGHNT and CDR2 is YYREEE (reference sequence). CDR3 DNA: TGTGCCAGCAGCTTGGACAGGCTGAATGAAAAACTGTTTTTT. Residues: CASSLDRLNEKLFF.

The chain uses TRBV19 and TRBJ1-5; D not certain. The germline CDR1 and CDR2 sequences are LNHDA and SQIVND (reference sequence). This CDR3 has 12 amino acids. V lost 7 bases, J lost 1 base, and 5 bases lay in between. CDR3 sequence: CASKDSNQPQHF. The DNA for the CDR3 is TGTGCCAGTAAGGACAGCAATCAGCCCCAGCATTTT.

The V gene is TRBV5-1, the J gene TRBJ2-7; the D gene could be TRBD1 or TRBD2 (5 bases each). Germline-derived CDR1 and CDR2 are SGHRS and YFSETQ. The germline V and J ends were trimmed by 4 bases and 3 bases, with 17 bases remaining between them. The CDR3 has 15 amino acids. The CDR3 DNA reads TGCGCCAGCAGCCCGGGGACCGCAGTGAGCTACGAGCAGTACTTC. Encoded protein: CASSPGTAVSYEQYF.

The chain employs TRBV29-1 and TRBJ1-1; D uncertain. Trimming left V 6 bases short and J 0 bases short, with 11 bases between. Germline lookup yields CDR1 SQVTM and CDR2 ANQGSEA. This CDR3 comprises 13 residues. As DNA, the CDR3 is TGCAGCGTAGCGAGACGCATGAACACTGAAGCTTTCTTT. The encoded protein is CSVARRMNTEAFF.

This clone appeared once. The V gene is TRBV5-1, the J gene TRBJ1-4, with unresolved D. Deletions cut 0 bases from V and 7 bases from J, with 7 bases between. The CDR3 consists of 13 residues. Per the germline V gene, CDR1 is SGHRS and CDR2 is YFSETQ. CDR3 sequence (DNA): TGCGCCAGCAGCTTGGCCGCGGGTGAAAAACTGTTTTTT. Translated: CASSLAAGEKLFF.